Below are 32 T cell receptor beta chains sequenced from a single sample in a study of blood T cell repertoires in COVID-19. The assay was immunoSEQ multiplex PCR, and TCRdb's table has in-frame clones only and misses some. The top ten clones hold about an eighth of a sample with roughly 69,000 clones, around 80% of them seen once. The sample taken for sequencing was peripheral blood. Every receptor here comes from a man aged 45-60 years with COVID-19, enrolled during active disease.

The rearrangement links TRBV7-9 to TRBJ1-6; D remains ambiguous. V lost 0 bases and J lost 13, with 13 bases in between. The CDR3 has 14 amino acids. Looked up from germline, CDR1 is SEHNR and CDR2 is FQNEAQ (reference sequence). The CDR3 DNA is TGTGCCAGCAGCTTAGCAGAGGGAGTAAAGCCCCTCCACTTT. It translates to CASSLAEGVKPLHF.

The chain carries TRBV29-1 and TRBJ1-5, with 7 bases identical to TRBD1. CDR1 SQVTM and CDR2 ANQGSEA come from the germline V gene. The CDR3 is 12 residues long. This CDR3 is CRKGTGNQPQHF. CDR3 DNA sequence: TGCAGAAAAGGGACAGGCAATCAGCCCCAGCATTTT.

The J gene is TRBJ1-1, the V gene TRBV4-3; 11 bases map to TRBD1. Germline V gives CDR1 LGHNA, CDR2 YSLEER. V lost 4 bases and J lost 6; bases outside the gene matches: 4. The CDR3 length is 14 residues. Here the CDR3 DNA reads TGCGCCAGCAGCCGAGGACAGGGGGCGGCTGAAGCTTTCTTT. Amino acid sequence: CASSRGQGAAEAFF.

The rearrangement joins TRBV7-3 to TRBJ2-3, with D hard to call. The length of the CDR3 is 14 residues. Trimming cost V 5 bases and J 0 bases, with 9 bases left between them. The germline V gene has CDR1 SGHTA and CDR2 FQGTGA. The DNA for the CDR3 is TGTGCCAGCAGCCCGGGTGGGAGCACAGATACGCAGTATTTT. Translated, it gives CASSPGGSTDTQYF.

The V call is TRBV6-2 or TRBV6-3, the J call TRBJ2-7, with 9 nucleotides matching TRBD1. Germline V gives CDR1 MNHEY, CDR2 SVGEGT. Trimming removed 5 bases from V and 2 bases from J; junction bases left unmatched: 4. This CDR3 has 14 amino acids. The CDR3 DNA follows: TGTGCCAGCAGTCGACAGGGGGATACCTACGAGCAGTACTTC. This translates into CASSRQGDTYEQYF.

The gene calls are TRBV30 and TRBJ1-2, with TRBD1 matching 7 bases. Per germline, CDR1 GTSNPN and CDR2 SVGIG (reference sequence). This CDR3 is built from 12 residues. V was pared by 5 bases and J by 7 bases, with 7 bases of the junction left unmatched. Here the CDR3 reads CAWSTGEFGYTF. The CDR3 bases are TGTGCCTGGTCAACAGGGGAGTTTGGCTACACCTTC.

The J gene is TRBJ1-5, the V gene TRBV7-9; D perhaps matches TRBD1 (5 bases). Germline loops: CDR1 SEHNR, CDR2 FQNEAQ (reference sequence). The CDR3 covers 14 residues. Trimming took 1 base from V and 2 from J, leaving 6 bases between them. The chain's CDR3 is CASSLEGGNQPQHF. The CDR3 nucleotides read TGTGCCAGCAGCTTAGAAGGGGGCAATCAGCCCCAGCATTTT.

The V call is TRBV9, the J call TRBJ2-1, with 10 bases that match TRBD2. V shed 4 bases, J shed 2 bases, and the junction held 6 bases outside the gene matches. The germline V gene encodes CDR1 SGDLS and CDR2 YYNGEE. The CDR3 has 16 amino acids. Here the CDR3 DNA reads TGTGCCAGCAGCTTCAGCGGGGGGGCCACCTACAATGAGCAGTTCTTC. Encoded protein: CASSFSGGATYNEQFF.

This clone has a single count. This chain uses TRBV7-2 with TRBJ2-7, with TRBD2 as a possible D gene (7 bases). The CDR3 consists of 15 residues. V lost 4 bases and J 4 bases, leaving 17 bases between the germline ends. Germline V lookup: CDR1 SGHTA, CDR2 FQGNSA. CDR3 in amino acids: CASSSQPGGVYEQYF. The CDR3 nucleotides read TGTGCCAGCAGCTCGCAACCGGGGGGCGTTTACGAGCAGTACTTC. Using reference TRBV7-2 and TRBJ2-7 for the parts outside the CDR3, the full variable domain is GAGVSQSPSNKVTEKGKDVELRCDPISGHTALYWYRQSLGQGLEFLIYFQGNSAPDKSGLPSDRFSAERTGGSVSTLTIQRTQQEDSAVYLCASSSQPGGVYEQYFGPGTRLTVT.

The chain couples TRBV30 to TRBJ1-5; no definite D call. CDR1 and CDR2 from the germline V gene are GTSNPN and SVGIG (reference sequence). The CDR3 sequence is 14 residues long. Trimming left V 1 base short and J 6 bases short, with 13 bases between. The DNA for the CDR3 is TGTGCCTGGAGTGCCCCCTCGACGGGTCAGCCCCAGCATTTT. It codes for CAWSAPSTGQPQHF.

This sequence joins TRBV5-5 and TRBJ2-7; 7 positions agree with TRBD1. Germline V gene data show CDR1 as SGHKS and CDR2 as YYEKEE (reference sequence). J gave up 1 base and V 5 bases, and 9 bases lay outside the gene matches. CDR3 length equals 15 residues. CDR3 sequence (DNA): TGTGCCAGCAGTCCTGAGACAGGGTTATCCTACGAGCAGTACTTC. This encodes CASSPETGLSYEQYF.

The V call is TRBV30, the J call TRBJ2-1; TRBD2 agrees at 7 bases. The germline V gene has CDR1 GTSNPN and CDR2 SVGIG (reference sequence). Losses at the gene ends were 5 bases for V and 5 bases for J; bases not matched to a gene: 9. There are 14 residues in the CDR3. The CDR3 coding sequence is TGTGCCTGGGCAACGGGACTATCCGACAATGAGCAGTTCTTC. It yields the protein CAWATGLSDNEQFF.

The CDR3 nucleotides read TGTGCCAGCACCCCATCGGGGGATCCGAATGGCTACACCTTC. It specifies CASTPSGDPNGYTF. The chain employs TRBV11-1 and TRBJ1-2; D may be TRBD1 (5 bases). Germline V CDR1 and CDR2: SGHAT, FQDESV (reference sequence). The V gene lost 7 bases and the J gene lost 6 bases, with 18 bases spanning the gap. The CDR3 runs 14 residues. The full variable domain, its missing parts supplied by reference TRBV11-1 and TRBJ1-2, is EAEVAQSPRYKITEKSQAVAFWCDPISGHATLYWYRQILGQGPELLVQFQDESVVDDSQLPKDRFSAERLKGVDSTLKIQPAELGDSAMYLCASTPSGDPNGYTFGSGTRLTVV.

This clone was seen more than once but under ten times. Here the CDR3 DNA reads TGTGCCAGCAGGTCGACAGGGAACACCGGGGAGCTGTTTTTT. Translation: CASRSTGNTGELFF. The V call is TRBV5-6, the J call TRBJ2-2, with D maybe TRBD1 (6 bases). This CDR3 spans 14 amino acids. V lost 5 bases, J lost 1 base, and 9 bases lay in between. CDR1 and CDR2 from the germline V gene are SGHDT and YYEEEE. The whole variable domain, remainder taken from reference TRBV5-6 and TRBJ2-2, is DAGVTQSPTHLIKTRGQQVTLRCSPKSGHDTVSWYQQALGQGPQFIFQYYEEEERQRGNFPDRFSGHQFPNYSSELNVNALLLGDSALYLCASRSTGNTGELFFGEGSRLTVL.

This rearrangement joins TRBV29-1 to TRBJ2-3; a possible D gene is TRBD1 (6 bases). This CDR3 spans 13 amino acids. The V end lost 4 bases, the J end lost 1 base, and 9 bases lay between the germline ends. Germline V gene lookup returns CDR1 SQVTM and CDR2 ANQGSEA. For the CDR3, the DNA is TGCAGCGTTGCCAGGGGCGGCACAGATACGCAGTATTTT. It encodes CSVARGGTDTQYF.

This clone was recorded only once. The chain joins TRBV11-2 to TRBJ2-3; D perhaps matches TRBD1 (5 bases). The germline V gene encodes CDR1 SGHAT and CDR2 FQNNGV. Trimming removed 1 base from V and 4 bases from J, with 9 bases in between. This CDR3 contains 14 residues. The CDR3 is CASSLVDKPDTQYF. The CDR3 nucleotides read TGTGCCAGCAGCTTAGTGGACAAGCCAGATACGCAGTATTTT. Variable domain in full (rest from reference TRBV11-2 and TRBJ2-3): EAGVAQSPRYKIIEKRQSVAFWCNPISGHATLYWYQQILGQGPKLLIQFQNNGVVDDSQLPKDRFSAERLKGVDSTLKIQPAKLEDSAVYLCASSLVDKPDTQYFGPGTRLTVL.

In regard to this clone: Other DNA sequences in the same sample also yield this CDR3. This sequence joins TRBV7-9 and TRBJ2-5, with unresolved D. This CDR3 has 11 residues. With 4 bases removed from V and 4 bases from J, the gap between germline ends came to 4 bases. From germline, CDR1 is SEHNR and CDR2 FQNEAQ (reference sequence). CDR3 nucleotide sequence: TGTGCCAGCAGCTCCGGAGAGACCCAGTACTTC. Its protein product is CASSSGETQYF.

The CDR3 protein is CASIPGRGDYGYTF. For the CDR3, the DNA is TGTGCCAGCATCCCCGGCAGGGGGGACTATGGCTACACCTTC. The chain has TRBV2 and TRBJ1-2, with 7 bases identical to TRBD1. CDR1 and CDR2 from the germline V gene are SNHLY and FYNNEI. Trimming removed 7 bases from V and 3 bases from J; junction bases left unmatched: 8. The CDR3 consists of 14 residues.

CDR3 bases: TGTGCCAGCAGCTTACCCGGGTCGGGGTCTAGGCAGTACTTC. The encoded protein is CASSLPGSGSRQYF. This chain connects TRBV7-2 to TRBJ2-7; D perhaps matches TRBD2 (5 bases). This CDR3 is built from 14 residues. Germline CDR1 reads SGHTA; CDR2 reads FQGNSA. V gave up 2 bases and J gave up 9 bases, with 17 bases separating them.

The chain uses TRBV4-2 and TRBJ1-5; D is uncertain. CDR3 length equals 15 residues. From germline, CDR1 is LGHNA and CDR2 YNFKEQ. The germline V and J ends were trimmed by 0 bases and 4 bases, with 10 bases remaining between them. CDR3 coding DNA: TGTGCCAGCAGCCAAGATGGAGCGGGAAATCAGCCCCAGCATTTT. Its translation: CASSQDGAGNQPQHF.

The chain combines TRBV27 with TRBJ2-5; 7 bases fit TRBD1. The CDR3 extends over 15 amino acids. Germline CDR1 MNHEY, CDR2 SMNVEV (reference sequence). V dropped 6 bases and J dropped 1; count of bases not matched to a gene: 8. CDR3 DNA: TGTGCCAGCAGCCGTAAGGGACAGCCCCAAGAGACCCAGTACTTC. Its protein is CASSRKGQPQETQYF.

The chain is built from TRBV5-1 and TRBJ2-2; TRBD2 matches at 9 bases. The germline V gene encodes CDR1 SGHRS and CDR2 YFSETQ. CDR3 length: 19 amino acids. Trimming removed 1 base from V and 4 bases from J; junction bases left unmatched: 14. CDR3 protein: CASSLWSPSSGVPTGELFF. The CDR3 nucleotides read TGCGCCAGCAGCTTGTGGTCCCCCTCTAGCGGGGTTCCCACCGGGGAGCTGTTTTTT.

This chain links TRBV28 with TRBJ1-1, with 8 positions matching TRBD1. Unmatched junction bases numbered 10, after V lost 5 bases and J lost 11 bases. Per germline, CDR1 MDHEN and CDR2 SYDVKM. The CDR3 sequence is 13 residues long. The CDR3 DNA reads TGTGCCAGCAGTATAACATTACAGGGGGTGGCTTTCTTT. Translated, it gives CASSITLQGVAFF.

The rearrangement uses TRBV11-1 and TRBJ2-3; D is possibly TRBD2 (6 bases). V lost 2 bases to trimming and J lost 2 bases, with 14 bases between them. CDR1 is SGHAT and CDR2 is FQDESV in the germline V gene (reference sequence). The CDR3 sequence is 16 residues long. The CDR3 region has the DNA TGTGCCAGCAGCTTACAAGGTAGCGGCAACACAGATACGCAGTATTTT. Its protein is CASSLQGSGNTDTQYF. Together with reference TRBV11-1 and TRBJ2-3, the CDR3 gives the full variable domain: EAEVAQSPRYKITEKSQAVAFWCDPISGHATLYWYRQILGQGPELLVQFQDESVVDDSQLPKDRFSAERLKGVDSTLKIQPAELGDSAMYLCASSLQGSGNTDTQYFGPGTRLTVL.

In its sample, this clone was seen a few times. The chain uses TRBV11-2 and TRBJ1-6; tentatively, D is TRBD1 (6 bases). CDR3 length: 16 residues. V lost 2 bases and J lost 10, with 18 bases in between. Per germline, CDR1 SGHAT and CDR2 FQNNGV. CDR3 DNA: TGTGCCAGCAGCTTATGGGTTCGGGCAGGGGTCTCACCCCTCCACTTT. The encoded protein is CASSLWVRAGVSPLHF.

This chain connects TRBV5-1 to TRBJ2-5; 7 bases map to TRBD1. Trimming took 4 bases from V and 4 from J; bases not matched to a gene: 10. Germline V lookup: CDR1 SGHRS, CDR2 YFSETQ. The CDR3 covers 15 residues. In nucleotides, the CDR3 is TGCGCCAGCAGCGCAACAGGGGATCGGGCAGAGACCCAGTACTTC. This gives the protein CASSATGDRAETQYF.

DNA of the CDR3: TGTGCCAGCAGCTTAGGAGGTCAGCCCCAGCATTTT. Its protein is CASSLGGQPQHF. V usage is TRBV7-9 and J usage is TRBJ1-5; unclear D gene. Per the germline V gene, CDR1 is SEHNR and CDR2 is FQNEAQ (reference sequence). This CDR3 is built from 12 residues. Deletions cut 1 base from V and 6 bases from J, with 4 bases between. The full variable domain, with the rest looked up from reference TRBV7-9 and TRBJ1-5, is DTGVSQNPRHKITKRGQNVTFRCDPISEHNRLYWYRQTLGQGPEFLTYFQNEAQLEKSRLLSDRFSAERPKGSFSTLEIQRTEQGDSAMYLCASSLGGQPQHFGDGTRLSIL.

The rearrangement uses TRBV27 and TRBJ2-7; a possible D gene is TRBD1 (5 bases). Trimming removed 2 bases from V and 0 bases from J, with 11 bases in between. This CDR3 is built from 15 residues. CDR1 MNHEY and CDR2 SMNVEV come from the germline V gene (reference sequence). CDR3 sequence (DNA): TGTGCCAGCAGTTTACGTCAGGGATACTCCTACGAGCAGTACTTC. It specifies CASSLRQGYSYEQYF.

The chain is built from TRBV7-2 and TRBJ2-5; D remains unclear. The CDR3 covers 13 residues. Germline values: CDR1 SGHTA, CDR2 FQGNSA. V lost 5 bases and J 4 bases, leaving 11 bases between the germline ends. In DNA, the CDR3 is TGTGCCAGCAGCCGCGGTACGGGAGAGACCCAGTACTTC. Amino acids: CASSRGTGETQYF.

The chain uses TRBV23-1 and TRBJ1-4; the D gene is possibly TRBD1 (5 bases). TRBV23-1 is an open reading frame, and its role is uncertain. The CDR3 runs 17 residues. Between the trimmed V and J ends, which lost 2 bases and 0 bases, there was a span of 13 bases. This chain's CDR3 is CASSQLTGGTTNEKLFF. DNA of the CDR3: TGCGCCAGCAGTCAACTGACGGGGGGAACAACTAATGAAAAACTGTTTTTT.

The J gene is TRBJ2-3, the V gene TRBV2, with 9 positions matching TRBD2. Germline CDR1 reads SNHLY; CDR2 reads FYNNEI. The length of the CDR3 is 18 residues. V was clipped by 0 bases and J by 5 bases; unmatched bases: 12. The CDR3 DNA follows: TGTGCCAGCAGTGAAGCGCTTGTTAGCGGGGGTTTACGAGATACGCAGTATTTT. This codes for CASSEALVSGGLRDTQYF. Together with reference TRBV2 and TRBJ2-3, the CDR3 gives the full variable domain: EPEVTQTPSHQVTQMGQEVILRCVPISNHLYFYWYRQILGQKVEFLVSFYNNEISEKSEIFDDQFSVERPDGSNFTLKIRSTKLEDSAMYFCASSEALVSGGLRDTQYFGPGTRLTVL.

The V and J genes are TRBV6-8 and TRBJ2-3; 8 positions agree with TRBD2. The length of the CDR3 is 18 residues. J gave up 2 bases and V 2 bases, and 12 bases lay outside the gene matches. CDR1 MNHGY and CDR2 SAAAGT come from the germline V gene. The CDR3, as DNA: TGTGCCAGCAGTTACCCCAGGGCGGGCGGGGGGTTCACAGATACGCAGTATTTT. This encodes CASSYPRAGGGFTDTQYF.